The T cell receptor beta chain under discussion was sequenced for a study of T cell clusters in autoimmune cytopenias. Findings and caveats of the study: Primary autoimmune cytopenia patients appeared to lack physiological T cell clusters present in healthy donors. Healthy donors had roughly 3.3-fold more exclusive TRB clusters than active autoimmune hepatitis patients.

Measured by frequency, this clonotype is medium-sized. Its antigen is as yet unknown. Per the germline V gene, CDR1 is SQVTM and CDR2 is ANQGSEA. The CDR3 covers 13 residues. About 37,500 genome equivalents of blood DNA were amplified for TRB. TRB was amplified by touch-down multiplex PCR, primer pools A and B combined. TCRdb re-called the multiplex PCR reads and gives one entry per CDR3 protein, without DNA. This table lists about 4,400 distinct CDR3 sequences. The origin of this receptor is a human donor with an autoimmune cytopenia or autoimmune hepatitis (not recorded which). What was sequenced was peripheral blood. The rearrangement uses TRBV29-1 and TRBJ2-1; the D call from TCRdb, TRBD1, cannot be confirmed without DNA. CDR3 amino acids: CSASGQWPNEQFF.